This TCR beta chain was profiled in a study of cytomegalovirus exposure and HLA in healthy donors. About the research overall: Previous work identified 95 million to 120 million unique TCR beta sequences from 150 million to 200 million T cells.

This clone occurred once. Antigen specificity is unknown. Germline values: CDR1 MGHRA, CDR2 YSYEKL. Germline trimming cut 4 bases from V and 4 bases from J; bases unmatched to any gene: 4. The CDR3 covers 15 residues. The PCR made use of 60 Vbeta and 13 Jbeta primers. Study processing details: Some 80 million unique TCR beta chains, 9 million to 12 million shared, were counted in a later analysis. TCRdb's table, derived via immunoSEQ multiplex PCR, lists solely in-frame clones and lacks some. From that table come the V and J calls and clone size; the DNA was used to work out D and trimming. The sample lists tens of thousands of clones; 90% were seen once. General study results and limits: The authors listed over 150 TCR beta chains as cytomegalovirus-associated. Follow-up analysis seemed to connect common viral pathogens with several of the most significant clusters identified.

Sample: PBMCs. The V gene is TRBV4-1, the J gene TRBJ2-1, with 10 nucleotides matching TRBD2. The TCR was taken from a woman aged 18-30 years in good health and CMV-seronegative. CDR3 protein: CASSLTSGPYNEQFF. CDR3 nucleotide sequence: TGCGCCAGCAGCCTGACTAGCGGGCCATACAATGAGCAGTTCTTC.